Reported below is one T cell receptor beta chain. The antigen is not known. This sample is part of a study of cytomegalovirus exposure and HLA in healthy donors. Whole-study context: T cells numbering about 180 million yielded 100 million to 120 million unique TCR beta sequences in an earlier analysis.

General observations from the study: What a later analysis showed was that several of the most significant clusters appeared linked to common viral pathogens. In an earlier analysis, most TCR beta V segments were productive about 90% or about 30% of the time. A later analysis associated about 18,000 TCR beta sequences with HLA alleles at a 0.05 false discovery rate.

Both 60 Vbeta primers and 13 Jbeta primers went into the PCR. Profiled with immunoSEQ multiplex PCR; TCRdb holds only in-frame clones, not every one. Of approximately 130,000 clones listed, just over 70% are singletons. Sequenced material: PBMCs. This sequence was found in a woman aged 55-70 years in good health and CMV-seropositive.

This CDR3 reads CASSPTGEEKLFF. The CDR3 coding sequence is TGTGCCAGCAGCCCGACAGGGGAAGAAAAACTGTTTTTT. The V and J genes are TRBV11-3 and TRBJ1-4; 8 bases match TRBD1. Per the germline V gene, CDR1 is SGHNT and CDR2 is YENEEA. V lost 5 bases to trimming and J lost 8 bases; unmatched junction nucleotides: 4. The CDR3 length is 13 residues.